There are a few counts of the clone carrying this T cell receptor (beta chain). Its antigen is as yet unknown. This sample is part of a study of T-cell memory formation after mild COVID-19. Study results and limitations: Later expanders leaned CD4+, whereas clones that contracted between day 15 and 85 were balanced CD4/CD8.

J gave up 0 bases and V 0 bases, and 2 bases lay outside the gene matches. Germline lookup yields CDR1 SGHRS and CDR2 YFSETQ. The CDR3 length is 16 residues. TCRalpha and TCRbeta libraries used 5'RACE with constant-segment primers and UMIs. MiXCR, run by TCRdb on the 5' RACE reads, gives a single entry per CDR3 protein. The sample comprises about 270,000 distinct CDR3 sequences, around 15% of which are singletons, and 22% rests with the top ten. The material sequenced was PBMCs or a T cell subset sorted from them (not recorded which). The receptor was isolated from a young man who had mild COVID-19 (a few samples of this study predate the infection). Cell type and time point are not known. V usage is TRBV5-1 and J usage is TRBJ1-3; 8 nucleotides match TRBD1. CDR3: CASSLGGQASGNTIYF. The CDR3 DNA reads as TGCGCCAGCAGCTTGGGGGGACAGGCCTCTGGAAACACCATATATTTT.